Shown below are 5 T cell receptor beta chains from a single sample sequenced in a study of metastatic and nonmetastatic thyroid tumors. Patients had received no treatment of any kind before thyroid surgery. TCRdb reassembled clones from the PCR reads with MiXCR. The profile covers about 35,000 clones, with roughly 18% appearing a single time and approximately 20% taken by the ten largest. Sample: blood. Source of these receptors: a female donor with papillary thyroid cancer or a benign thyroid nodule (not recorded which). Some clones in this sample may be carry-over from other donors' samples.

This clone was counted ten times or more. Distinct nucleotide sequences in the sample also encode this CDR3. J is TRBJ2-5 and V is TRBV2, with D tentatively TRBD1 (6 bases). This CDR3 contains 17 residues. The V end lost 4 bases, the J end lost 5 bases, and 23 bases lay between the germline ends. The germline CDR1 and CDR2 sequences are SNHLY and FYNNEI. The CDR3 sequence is CASSGGALQGVGETQYF. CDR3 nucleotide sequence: TGTGCCAGCAGTGGAGGGGCCTTACAGGGTGTGGGGGAGACCCAGTACTTC. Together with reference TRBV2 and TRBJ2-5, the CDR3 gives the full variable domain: EPEVTQTPSHQVTQMGQEVILRCVPISNHLYFYWYRQILGQKVEFLVSFYNNEISEKSEIFDDQFSVERPDGSNFTLKIRSTKLEDSAMYFCASSGGALQGVGETQYFGPGTRLLVL.

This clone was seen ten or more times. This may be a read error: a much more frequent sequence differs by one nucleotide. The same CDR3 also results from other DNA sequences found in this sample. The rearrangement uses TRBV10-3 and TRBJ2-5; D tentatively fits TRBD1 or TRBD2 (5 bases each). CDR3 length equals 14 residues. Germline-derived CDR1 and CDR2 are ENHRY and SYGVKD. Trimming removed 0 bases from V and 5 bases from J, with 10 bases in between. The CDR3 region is CAISESGREETQYF. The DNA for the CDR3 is TGTGCCATCAGTGAGTCGGGCAGGGAGGAGACCCAGTACTTC.

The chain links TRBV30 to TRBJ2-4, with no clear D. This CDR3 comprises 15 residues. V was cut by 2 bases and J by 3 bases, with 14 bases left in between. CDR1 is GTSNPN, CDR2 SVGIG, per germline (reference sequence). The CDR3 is CAWSHGWDSKNIQYF. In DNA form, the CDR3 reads TGTGCCTGGAGTCATGGGTGGGATAGCAAAAACATTCAGTACTTC.

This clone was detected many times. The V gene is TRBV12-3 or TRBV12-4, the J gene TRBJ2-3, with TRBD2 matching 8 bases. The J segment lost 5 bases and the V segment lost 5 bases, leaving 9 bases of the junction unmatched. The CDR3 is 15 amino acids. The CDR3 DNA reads TGTGCCAGCAGTCGACTCGCGGGAGGTAGAGATACGCAGTATTTT. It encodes CASSRLAGGRDTQYF.

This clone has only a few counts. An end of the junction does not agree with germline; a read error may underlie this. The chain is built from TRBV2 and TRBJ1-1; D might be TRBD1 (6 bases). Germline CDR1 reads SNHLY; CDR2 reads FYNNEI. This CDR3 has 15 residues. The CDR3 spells CASSGQACGSTESFF. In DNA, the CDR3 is TGTGCCAGCAGTGGACAGGCGTGTGGGAGCACTGAATCTTTCTTT.